This TCR beta chain stems from a study of blood T cell repertoires in COVID-19. Study-level information: The analysed material was cDNA or gDNA that came from T cells, B-cell-depleted T cells, or PBMCs.

In the authors' workflow: The authors estimated nucleated cell counts from reference gene primer amplification. TCRdb's copy holds only in-frame clones and misses some; the assay was immunoSEQ multiplex PCR. V, J and clone size derive from that table, while D and trimming were established from the DNA sequence. Altogether about 120,000 clones are present, 60% to 80% being singletons, with the ten largest covering about 1.9%. The V gene's germline CDR1 is SEHNR and CDR2 FQNEAQ (reference sequence). The CDR3 has 14 residues. Trimming stripped 1 base from V and 3 bases from J, with 10 bases between. This clone was recorded many times.

This clonotype was sampled from a woman between 70 and 85 years old with acute or convalescent COVID-19. The sample taken for sequencing was peripheral blood. V gene TRBV7-9 combines with J gene TRBJ2-7; D is undetermined. The chain's CDR3 is CASSLGSLSYEQYF. In DNA, the CDR3 is TGTGCCAGCAGCTTAGGTTCACTAAGCTACGAGCAGTACTTC. Based on the CDR3 plus reference TRBV7-9 and TRBJ2-7, the full variable domain is DTGVSQNPRHKITKRGQNVTFRCDPISEHNRLYWYRQTLGQGPEFLTYFQNEAQLEKSRLLSDRFSAERPKGSFSTLEIQRTEQGDSAMYLCASSLGSLSYEQYFGPGTRLTVT.